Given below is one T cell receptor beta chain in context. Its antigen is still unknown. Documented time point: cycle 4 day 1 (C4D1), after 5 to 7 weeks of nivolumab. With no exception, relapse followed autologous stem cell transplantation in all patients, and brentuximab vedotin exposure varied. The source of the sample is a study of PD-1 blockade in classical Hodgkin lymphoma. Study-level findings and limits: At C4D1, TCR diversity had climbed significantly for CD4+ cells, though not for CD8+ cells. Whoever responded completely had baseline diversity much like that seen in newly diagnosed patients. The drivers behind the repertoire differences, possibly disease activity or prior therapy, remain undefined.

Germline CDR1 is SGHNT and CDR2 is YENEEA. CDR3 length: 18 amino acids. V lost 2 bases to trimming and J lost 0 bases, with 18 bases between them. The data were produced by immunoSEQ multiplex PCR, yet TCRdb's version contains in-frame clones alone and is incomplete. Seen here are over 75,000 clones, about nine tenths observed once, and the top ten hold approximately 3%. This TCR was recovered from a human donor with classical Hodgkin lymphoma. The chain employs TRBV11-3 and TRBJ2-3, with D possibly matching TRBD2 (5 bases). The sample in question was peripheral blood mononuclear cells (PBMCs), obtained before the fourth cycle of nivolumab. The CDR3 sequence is CASSLSHSQRRSTDTQYF. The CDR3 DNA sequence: TGTGCCAGCAGCTTAAGTCACAGTCAGCGGAGGAGCACAGATACGCAGTATTTT.